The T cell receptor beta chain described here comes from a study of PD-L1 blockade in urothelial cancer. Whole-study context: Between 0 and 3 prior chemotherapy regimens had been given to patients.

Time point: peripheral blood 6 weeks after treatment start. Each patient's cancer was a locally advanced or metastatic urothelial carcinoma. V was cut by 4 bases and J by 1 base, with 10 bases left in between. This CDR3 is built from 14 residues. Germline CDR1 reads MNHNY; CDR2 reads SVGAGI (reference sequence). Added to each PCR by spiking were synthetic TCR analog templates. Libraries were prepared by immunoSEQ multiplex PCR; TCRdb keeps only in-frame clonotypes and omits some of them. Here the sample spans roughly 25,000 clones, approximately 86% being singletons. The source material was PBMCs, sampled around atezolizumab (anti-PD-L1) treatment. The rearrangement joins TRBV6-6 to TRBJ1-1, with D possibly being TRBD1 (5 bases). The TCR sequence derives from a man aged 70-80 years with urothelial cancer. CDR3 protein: CASSSAGANTEAFF. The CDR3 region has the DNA TGTGCCAGCAGTTCGGCTGGGGCGAACACTGAAGCTTTCTTT.